Here is one TCR beta chain with its context. Its matching antigen is unknown. One junction end disagrees with the germline gene, perhaps due to a read error. This sample was included in a study of blood T cells in healthy people across ages. General study findings and limits: No conclusive comparison of naive versus antigen-experienced cells was possible with unsorted PBMCs. Diversity figures derived from one million T cells were judged to underestimate the true value. A greater number of naive CD4+ cells and higher diversity distinguished long-lived donors from aged donors.

Together with a sample-barcoded 5' primer, a J-beta primer mix was included in a second PCR lasting about 7 to 12 cycles. TCRdb itself ran the 5' RACE reads through MiXCR, one entry per CDR3 protein. The table has some 1.5 million distinct CDR3 sequences, 28% seen once. Total RNA was isolated from each sample in quantities of at least 5 micrograms. This clonotype originated in a woman aged 30 to 39 in good health. The sequencing sample was made of blood.

As DNA, the CDR3 is TGTGCCTGGACAGGGACCGGGGCCAACGTCCGGACTTTC. The encoded protein is CAWTGTGANVRTF. The chain combines TRBV30 with TRBJ2-6, with D tentatively TRBD1 or TRBD2 (5 bases each). Germline V CDR1 and CDR2: GTSNPN, SVGIG (reference sequence). The CDR3 length is 13 residues.